This record concerns one TCR beta chain sequence. PCR was performed using 60 Vbeta and 13 Jbeta primers. TCRdb keeps only in-frame clones here, not all; method: immunoSEQ multiplex PCR. Seen here are 110,000 or so clones, around 77% observed once, and the top ten hold roughly 16%. V gave up 0 bases and J gave up 0 bases; unmatched junction bases: 3. CDR1 is SGHNT and CDR2 is YENEEA in the germline V gene. The CDR3 spans 16 residues. These data belong to a study of cytomegalovirus exposure and HLA in healthy donors. Study as a whole: Around 85 million unique TCR sequences came from HLA-typed donors in an early release.

The chain employs TRBV11-3 and TRBJ2-3, with 7 bases fitting TRBD2. This TCR was sampled from a man aged 50-60 years in good health and CMV-seropositive. Material for sequencing was PBMCs. CDR3 sequence: CASSLDGRRSTDTQYF. Written as DNA, the CDR3 is TGTGCCAGCAGCTTAGACGGGAGGAGGAGCACAGATACGCAGTATTTT.